The entry below gives a single T cell receptor beta chain sequence along with its context. The antigen remains unidentified. Germline CDR1 is SGHRS and CDR2 is YFSETQ. The CDR3 totals 14 residues. Unmatched junction bases numbered 9, after V lost 6 bases and J lost 7 bases. The second PCR ran roughly 7 to 11 cycles with a sample-barcoded 5' primer and J-beta primers. Sequencing yielded, for each sample, at least 2.5 million paired-end reads carrying CDR3. TCRdb independently ran MiXCR on the 5' RACE reads; one entry per CDR3 protein. This table has nearly 800,000 distinct CDR3 sequences, 25% appearing once. The source of the sample is a study of blood T cells in healthy people across ages. Whole-study results and caveats: Observed TCR beta diversity per million T cells went down as age went up. This fall followed a roughly linear course with age.

The authors extracted at least 5 micrograms of total RNA per sample. This sample was also put to use in a study of T cells of mothers and their children. From that study: Reverse transcription into cDNA received all extracted RNA, at approximately 1.5 ug per 15 ul.

The chain is built from TRBV5-1 and TRBJ2-1; TRBD1 matches 8 bases. The source material was blood. The source of this sequence is a boy aged 5-17 years in good health. As DNA, the CDR3 is TGCGCCAGCAACCCGGGACAGGAGTCTAATGAGCAGTTCTTC. Amino acids: CASNPGQESNEQFF.